This TCR beta chain was identified during a study of T cell changes during pregnancy in multiple sclerosis. TCRdb keeps only in-frame clones here, not all; method: immunoSEQ multiplex PCR. This table holds some 40,000 clones, around 92% found once. The sample consisted of CD4+ T cells from peripheral blood mononuclear cells, taken after pregnancy. This clonotype was sampled from a female donor with multiple sclerosis, enrolled in a pregnancy study.

CDR3 sequence reads: CASSAGAGSNQPQHF. DNA of the CDR3: TGTGCCAGCTCCGCGGGGGCGGGGAGCAATCAGCCCCAGCATTTT. The V call is TRBV6-1, the J call TRBJ1-5, with D maybe TRBD1 (6 bases). V lost 8 bases and J 1 base, leaving 15 bases between the germline ends. The germline CDR1 and CDR2 sequences are MNHNS and SASEGT. There are 15 residues in the CDR3.